This TCR beta chain appears in the sequencing data of a study of blood T cell repertoires in COVID-19. On the study more broadly: There were acute and convalescent COVID-19 samples, and they came from the United States, Italy and Spain.

TCRdb keeps only in-frame clones here, not all; method: immunoSEQ multiplex PCR. The sample lists hundreds of thousands of clones; roughly 90% were seen once. Patients of the Seattle cohort, enrolled during active infection, were followed longitudinally. Trimming removed 4 bases from V and 10 bases from J, with 11 bases in between. This CDR3 region has 12 residues. Germline lookup yields CDR1 SNHLY and CDR2 FYNNEI. The origin of this receptor is a woman in her 70s with COVID-19, enrolled during active disease. Sequencing was performed on peripheral blood. V gene TRBV2 combines with J gene TRBJ1-5; D is possibly TRBD1 (5 bases). The CDR3 is CASSVGGGPQHF. CDR3 nucleotide sequence: TGTGCCAGCAGTGTCGGGGGTGGACCCCAGCATTTT.